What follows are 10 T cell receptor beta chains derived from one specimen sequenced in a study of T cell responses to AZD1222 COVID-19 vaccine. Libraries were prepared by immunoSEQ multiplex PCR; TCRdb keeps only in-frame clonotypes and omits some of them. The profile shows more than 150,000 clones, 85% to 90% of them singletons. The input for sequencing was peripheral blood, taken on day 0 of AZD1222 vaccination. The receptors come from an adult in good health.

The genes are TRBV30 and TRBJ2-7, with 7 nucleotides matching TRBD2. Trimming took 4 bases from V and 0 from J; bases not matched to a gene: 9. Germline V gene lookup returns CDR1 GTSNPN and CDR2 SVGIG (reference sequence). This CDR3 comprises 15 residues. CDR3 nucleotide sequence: TGTGCCTGGATACCAGCGGGAAAAACCTCCTACGAGCAGTACTTC. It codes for CAWIPAGKTSYEQYF. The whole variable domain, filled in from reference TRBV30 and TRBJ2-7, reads SQTIHQWPATLVQPVGSPLSLECTVEGTSNPNLYWYRQAAGRGLQLLFYSVGIGQISSEVPQNLSASRPQDRQFILSSKKLLLSDSGFYLCAWIPAGKTSYEQYFGPGTRLTVT.

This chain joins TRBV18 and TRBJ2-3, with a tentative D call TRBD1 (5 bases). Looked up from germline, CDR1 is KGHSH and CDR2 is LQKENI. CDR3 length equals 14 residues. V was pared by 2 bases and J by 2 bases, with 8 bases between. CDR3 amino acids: CASSPSRVTDTQYF. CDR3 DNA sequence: TGTGCCAGCTCACCATCCAGGGTCACAGATACGCAGTATTTT.

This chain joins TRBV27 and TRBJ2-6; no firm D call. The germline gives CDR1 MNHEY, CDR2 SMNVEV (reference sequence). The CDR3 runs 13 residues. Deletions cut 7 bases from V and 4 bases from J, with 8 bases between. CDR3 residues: CASTRPGANVLTF. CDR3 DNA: TGTGCCAGCACTCGACCCGGGGCCAACGTCCTGACTTTC.

The CDR3 DNA reads as TGTGCCAGCAGTTCCGGGACTAGCTTCTACGAGCAGTACTTC. This translates into CASSSGTSFYEQYF. This chain links TRBV7-2 with TRBJ2-7; 9 nucleotides match TRBD2. V lost 6 bases to trimming and J lost 3 bases; unmatched junction nucleotides: 6. CDR3 size: 14 residues. Looked up from germline, CDR1 is SGHTA and CDR2 is FQGNSA.

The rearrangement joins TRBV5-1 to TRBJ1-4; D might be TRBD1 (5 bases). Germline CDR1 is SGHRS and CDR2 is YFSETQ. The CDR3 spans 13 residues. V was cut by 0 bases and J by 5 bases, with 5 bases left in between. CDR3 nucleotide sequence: TGCGCCAGCAGCTTGGGGGGGAATGAAAAACTGTTTTTT. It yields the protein CASSLGGNEKLFF. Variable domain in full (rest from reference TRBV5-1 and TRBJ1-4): KAGVTQTPRYLIKTRGQQVTLSCSPISGHRSVSWYQQTPGQGLQFLFEYFSETQRNKGNFPGRFSGRQFSNSRSEMNVSTLELGDSALYLCASSLGGNEKLFFGSGTQLSVL.

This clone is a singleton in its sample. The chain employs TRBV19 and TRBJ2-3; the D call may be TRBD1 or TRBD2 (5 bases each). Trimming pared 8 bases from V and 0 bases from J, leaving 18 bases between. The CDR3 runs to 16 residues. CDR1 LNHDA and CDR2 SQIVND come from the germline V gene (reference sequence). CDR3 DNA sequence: TGTGCCAGTTCCGGCACTCCGGGGCGGAGCACAGATACGCAGTATTTT. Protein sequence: CASSGTPGRSTDTQYF. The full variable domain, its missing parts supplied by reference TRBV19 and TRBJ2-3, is DGGITQSPKYLFRKEGQNVTLSCEQNLNHDAMYWYRQDPGQGLRLIYYSQIVNDFQKGDIAEGYSVSREKKESFPLTVTSAQKNPTAFYLCASSGTPGRSTDTQYFGPGTRLTVL.

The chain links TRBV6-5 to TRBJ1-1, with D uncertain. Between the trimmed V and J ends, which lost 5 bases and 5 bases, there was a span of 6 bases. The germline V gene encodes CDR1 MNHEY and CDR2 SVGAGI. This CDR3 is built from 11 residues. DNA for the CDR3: TGTGCCAGCAGTCGAGGGACTGAAGCTTTCTTT. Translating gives CASSRGTEAFF.

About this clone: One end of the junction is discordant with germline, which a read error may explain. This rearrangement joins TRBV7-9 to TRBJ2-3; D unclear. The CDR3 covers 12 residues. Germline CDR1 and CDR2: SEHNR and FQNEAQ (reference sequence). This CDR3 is CAQDLRTDTQYF. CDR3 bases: TGTGCCCAGGACCTACGCACGGATACGCAGTATTTT.

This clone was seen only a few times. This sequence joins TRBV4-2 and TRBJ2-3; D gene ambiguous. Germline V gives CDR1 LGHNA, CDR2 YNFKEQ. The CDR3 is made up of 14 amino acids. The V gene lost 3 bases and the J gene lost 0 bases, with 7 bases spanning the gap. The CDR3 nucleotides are TGTGCCAGCAGCCATCAAGTTAGCACAGATACGCAGTATTTT. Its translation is CASSHQVSTDTQYF.

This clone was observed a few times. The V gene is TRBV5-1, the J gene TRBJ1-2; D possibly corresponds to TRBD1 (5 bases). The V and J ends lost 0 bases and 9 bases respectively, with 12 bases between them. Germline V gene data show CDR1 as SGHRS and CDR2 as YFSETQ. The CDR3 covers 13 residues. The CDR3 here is CASSLGGMSSYTF. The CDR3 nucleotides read TGCGCCAGCAGCTTGGGGGGGATGAGTAGCTACACCTTC.